A single sample gave rise to the 26 T cell receptor beta chains below, sequenced in a study of T cell responses to AZD1222 COVID-19 vaccine. Measured with immunoSEQ multiplex PCR; TCRdb has only the in-frame clones, and not every one. The data contain approximately 130,000 clones, roughly nine tenths of them singletons. The specimen was peripheral blood, collected on day 0 of AZD1222 vaccination. The receptors here all came from an adult in good health.

The rearrangement uses TRBV7-2 and TRBJ2-7, with D hard to call. The germline V gene encodes CDR1 SGHTA and CDR2 FQGNSA. V was shortened by 0 bases and J by 1 base, with 10 bases between the two germline ends. The CDR3 is 15 residues long. As DNA, the CDR3 is TGTGCCAGCAGCTTAGCCGGTATAGGGTCCTACGAGCAGTACTTC. Encoded protein: CASSLAGIGSYEQYF.

The chain carries TRBV9 and TRBJ2-5, with 10 bases matching TRBD1. Germline CDR1 reads SGDLS; CDR2 reads YYNGEE. CDR3 length: 17 amino acids. The V gene end was trimmed by 0 bases and the J gene end by 0 bases; junction bases not matched to a gene: 5. DNA of the CDR3: TGTGCCAGCAGCGTAGATTGGACAGGGGGGCACCAAGAGACCCAGTACTTC. It codes for CASSVDWTGGHQETQYF.

The chain recombines TRBV19 with TRBJ1-6, with 9 bases identical to TRBD1. Germline V lookup: CDR1 LNHDA, CDR2 SQIVND (reference sequence). The CDR3 totals 14 residues. Unmatched junction bases numbered 3, after V lost 3 bases and J lost 9 bases. The chain's CDR3 is CASSIGTGPSPLHF. The CDR3 coding sequence is TGTGCCAGTAGTATCGGGACAGGGCCTTCACCCCTCCACTTT.

A word on this clone: The same CDR3 can be traced to other DNA sequences in this sample. The CDR3 sequence: CASSRDRGQETQYF. DNA of the CDR3: TGTGCCAGCAGTCGGGACAGGGGGCAAGAGACCCAGTACTTC. This chain uses TRBV2 with TRBJ2-5; 11 positions match TRBD1. V lost 5 bases to trimming and J lost 2 bases; unmatched junction nucleotides: 1. Per the germline V gene, CDR1 is SNHLY and CDR2 is FYNNEI. The CDR3 runs to 14 residues.

The rearrangement joins TRBV6-5 to TRBJ2-5; no clear D. Germline V gene lookup returns CDR1 MNHEY and CDR2 SVGAGI. The CDR3 consists of 14 residues. Trimming removed 0 bases from V and 5 bases from J, with 10 bases in between. CDR3 in DNA: TGTGCCAGCAGTTACTCGAATAATTTGGAGACCCAGTACTTC. This translates into CASSYSNNLETQYF.

The J gene is TRBJ2-1, the V gene TRBV18, with D possibly being TRBD2 (5 bases). The length of the CDR3 is 16 residues. Trimming left V 2 bases short and J 0 bases short, with 11 bases between. Germline V gene sequence: CDR1 KGHSH, CDR2 LQKENI. The CDR3 coding sequence is TGTGCCAGCTCACCAGATCCCGGGGTCTCCTACAATGAGCAGTTCTTC. Translated: CASSPDPGVSYNEQFF.

J is TRBJ1-4 and V is TRBV7-2, with TRBD1 identical over 7 bases. The CDR3 covers 15 residues. Germline loops: CDR1 SGHTA, CDR2 FQGNSA. The junction had 5 bases not matched to a gene; V was cut back by 1 base and J by 6 bases. DNA for the CDR3: TGTGCCAGCAGCTTAGGAGGGGGGACAGATGAAAAACTGTTTTTT. Translating it yields CASSLGGGTDEKLFF. Using reference TRBV7-2 and TRBJ1-4 for the parts outside the CDR3, the full variable domain is GAGVSQSPSNKVTEKGKDVELRCDPISGHTALYWYRQSLGQGLEFLIYFQGNSAPDKSGLPSDRFSAERTGGSVSTLTIQRTQQEDSAVYLCASSLGGGTDEKLFFGSGTQLSVL.

The chain carries TRBV5-1 and TRBJ1-4; no reliable D call. V was trimmed by 3 bases and J by 4 bases, leaving 13 bases between them. Germline CDR1 and CDR2: SGHRS and YFSETQ. The CDR3 has 15 residues. The CDR3 protein is CASSSKESSNEKLFF. The CDR3 DNA reads TGCGCCAGCAGCTCTAAGGAATCAAGTAATGAAAAACTGTTTTTT.

CDR3 in DNA: TGTGCCAGCAGCTCAGTAACTGGAAACACCATATATTTT. As protein: CASSSVTGNTIYF. This sequence joins TRBV7-2 and TRBJ1-3, with D unresolved. The CDR3 contains 13 residues. V dropped 4 bases and J dropped 2 bases, with 6 bases sitting between them. Germline V gene data show CDR1 as SGHTA and CDR2 as FQGNSA.

J is TRBJ1-1 and V is TRBV29-1, with a weak D call TRBD1 (5 bases). Germline V gene sequence: CDR1 SQVTM, CDR2 ANQGSEA. The CDR3 extends over 14 amino acids. Trimming removed 6 bases from V and 1 base from J, with 15 bases in between. The CDR3 bases are TGCAGCGTCCAAGGGGTCGGGGGGAACACTGAAGCTTTCTTT. This translates into CSVQGVGGNTEAFF.

The chain carries TRBV19 and TRBJ2-1; TRBD2 aligns across 12 bases. This CDR3 contains 16 residues. J gave up 8 bases and V 5 bases, and 10 bases lay outside the gene matches. CDR1 is LNHDA and CDR2 is SQIVND in the germline V gene (reference sequence). In DNA form, the CDR3 reads TGTGCCAGTAGTCCACGGACTAGCGGGATAATGGATGAGCAGTTCTTC. Encoded protein: CASSPRTSGIMDEQFF. The full variable domain, in which reference TRBV19 and TRBJ2-1 provide the parts outside the CDR3, is DGGITQSPKYLFRKEGQNVTLSCEQNLNHDAMYWYRQDPGQGLRLIYYSQIVNDFQKGDIAEGYSVSREKKESFPLTVTSAQKNPTAFYLCASSPRTSGIMDEQFFGPGTRLTVL.

The chain employs TRBV3-1 (or the pseudogene TRBV3-2) and TRBJ2-2, with TRBD2 matching over 8 bases. There are 13 residues in the CDR3. Germline V CDR1 and CDR2: LGHDT, YNNKEL (reference sequence). Unmatched junction bases numbered 4, after V lost 7 bases and J lost 6 bases. The CDR3 sequence: CASTLSGAGELFF. CDR3 in DNA: TGTGCCAGCACCCTTAGCGGGGCCGGGGAGCTGTTTTTT.

The chain links TRBV10-3 to TRBJ1-2; tentatively, D is TRBD1 (5 bases). This CDR3 is built from 15 residues. V lost 0 bases and J 7 bases, leaving 15 bases between the germline ends. Germline V gene data show CDR1 as ENHRY and CDR2 as SYGVKD. CDR3 sequence: CAISESGGTYSGYTF. The CDR3 bases are TGTGCCATCAGTGAGTCGGGTGGGACTTACTCTGGCTACACCTTC.

The J gene is TRBJ1-6, the V gene TRBV2; TRBD1 matches at 9 bases. The CDR3 is 14 residues long. Germline V gene lookup returns CDR1 SNHLY and CDR2 FYNNEI. The V gene end was trimmed by 7 bases and the J gene end by 7 bases; junction bases not matched to a gene: 5. CDR3 sequence reads: CASTGQGYNSPLHF. In nucleotides, the CDR3 is TGTGCCAGCACAGGACAGGGGTACAATTCACCCCTCCACTTT.

The CDR3 DNA is TGCAGCGTTGGGGAAACGGCGAGCAATCAGCCCCAGCATTTT. Protein: CSVGETASNQPQHF. The chain carries TRBV29-1 and TRBJ1-5; D is unclear. Germline values: CDR1 SQVTM, CDR2 ANQGSEA. The CDR3 runs 14 residues. Trimming removed 4 bases from V and 1 base from J, with 11 bases in between.

This chain links TRBV3-1 (or the pseudogene TRBV3-2) with TRBJ2-3; 7 bases are a match to TRBD2. The V and J ends lost 5 bases and 1 base, in that order; junction bases with no gene match: 12. Germline values: CDR1 LGHDT, CDR2 YNNKEL (reference sequence). This CDR3 has 17 amino acids. The CDR3 reads CASSYGLGLSGTDTQYF. The CDR3 DNA reads TGTGCCAGCAGCTACGGACTAGGACTAAGTGGCACAGATACGCAGTATTTT.

This clone was detected only a few times. The chain recombines TRBV2 with TRBJ1-5, with no clear D. CDR3 length: 13 amino acids. The germline gives CDR1 SNHLY, CDR2 FYNNEI. V lost 8 bases, J lost 5 bases, and 13 bases lay in between. The CDR3 sequence is CASRPQGDQPQHF. CDR3 DNA sequence: TGTGCCAGCCGGCCCCAAGGCGATCAGCCCCAGCATTTT. Full variable domain (outside the CDR3, taken from reference TRBV2 and TRBJ1-5): EPEVTQTPSHQVTQMGQEVILRCVPISNHLYFYWYRQILGQKVEFLVSFYNNEISEKSEIFDDQFSVERPDGSNFTLKIRSTKLEDSAMYFCASRPQGDQPQHFGDGTRLSIL.

The gene calls are TRBV21-1 and TRBJ2-3; the tabulated D call, TRBD2, remains unverified against the DNA. TRBV21-1 is tagged as a pseudogene. The CDR3 sequence is 14 residues long. CDR3 residues: CASSTPSGTDTQYF. DNA of the CDR3: TGTGCCAGCAGCACCCCTAGCGGCACAGATACGCAGTATTTT.

This clone is a singleton in its sample. The chain employs TRBV16 and TRBJ1-4; D perhaps matches TRBD1 (5 bases). V was clipped by 3 bases and J by 7 bases, with 15 bases between them. Germline lookup yields CDR1 KGHSY and CDR2 FQNENV. This CDR3 is 15 amino acids long. The CDR3 sequence is CASSHSTGRGEKLFF. In DNA form, the CDR3 reads TGTGCCAGCAGCCATTCAACCGGGAGGGGTGAAAAACTGTTTTTT.

The chain combines TRBV6-5 with TRBJ2-5, with 9 nucleotides matching TRBD2. The CDR3 is made up of 15 amino acids. V dropped 6 bases and J dropped 0; count of bases not matched to a gene: 5. From germline, CDR1 is MNHEY and CDR2 SVGAGI. The CDR3 spells CASRFRGGDQETQYF. The CDR3 DNA is TGTGCCAGCAGATTTCGCGGGGGGGACCAAGAGACCCAGTACTTC.

The J gene is TRBJ2-5, the V gene TRBV3-1 (or the pseudogene TRBV3-2); TRBD2 agrees at 8 bases. This CDR3 has 15 residues. CDR1 is LGHDT, CDR2 YNNKEL, per germline (reference sequence). Germline trimming cut 7 bases from V and 2 bases from J; bases unmatched to any gene: 9. The CDR3 loop reads CASTRGGWRQETQYF. The CDR3 coding sequence is TGTGCCAGCACCCGGGGGGGATGGCGTCAAGAGACCCAGTACTTC.

This clone was found a few times. V usage is TRBV27 and J usage is TRBJ1-2, with D possibly matching TRBD1 (5 bases). Looked up from germline, CDR1 is MNHEY and CDR2 is SMNVEV (reference sequence). The V end lost 5 bases, the J end lost 0 bases, and 19 bases lay between the germline ends. This CDR3 is 17 amino acids long. CDR3 coding DNA: TGTGCCAGCAGTGTCAGAGTGTCGGACATTACTAACTATGGCTACACCTTC. This translates into CASSVRVSDITNYGYTF.

The chain combines TRBV4-1 with TRBJ2-1, with 7 positions matching TRBD2. Trimming at V came to 0 bases and at J to 7 bases, leaving 9 bases not matched to a gene. Germline V gives CDR1 MGHRA, CDR2 YSYEKL. The CDR3 sequence is 16 residues long. CDR3 region: CASSQDWNSAGNEQFF. In DNA, the CDR3 is TGCGCCAGCAGCCAAGACTGGAACTCAGCGGGGAATGAGCAGTTCTTC.

CDR3 nucleotide sequence: TGCGCCAGCAGCTTGGCAGCAACTAATGAAAAACTGTTTTTT. Amino acid sequence: CASSLAATNEKLFF. The V call is TRBV5-1, the J call TRBJ1-4; D not resolved. Germline V gives CDR1 SGHRS, CDR2 YFSETQ. The V end lost 0 bases, the J end lost 0 bases, and 3 bases lay between the germline ends. The CDR3 runs 14 residues.

V and J are TRBV2 and TRBJ2-1; D uncertain. Germline-derived CDR1 and CDR2 are SNHLY and FYNNEI. This CDR3 is 13 amino acids long. V was trimmed by 5 bases and J by 7 bases, leaving 12 bases between them. CDR3 nucleotides: TGTGCCAGCAGTCTCAATTCTAGGAATGAGCAGTTCTTC. Its protein product is CASSLNSRNEQFF.

The J gene is TRBJ1-4, the V gene TRBV5-1; TRBD1 matches 9 bases. V lost 4 bases to trimming and J lost 11 bases; unmatched junction nucleotides: 15. The CDR3 totals 16 residues. The germline CDR1 and CDR2 sequences are SGHRS and YFSETQ. CDR3 sequence (DNA): TGCGCCAGCAGCCCCTATGGACAGGGGAAAGAGGGGAAACTGTTTTTT. Residues: CASSPYGQGKEGKLFF.